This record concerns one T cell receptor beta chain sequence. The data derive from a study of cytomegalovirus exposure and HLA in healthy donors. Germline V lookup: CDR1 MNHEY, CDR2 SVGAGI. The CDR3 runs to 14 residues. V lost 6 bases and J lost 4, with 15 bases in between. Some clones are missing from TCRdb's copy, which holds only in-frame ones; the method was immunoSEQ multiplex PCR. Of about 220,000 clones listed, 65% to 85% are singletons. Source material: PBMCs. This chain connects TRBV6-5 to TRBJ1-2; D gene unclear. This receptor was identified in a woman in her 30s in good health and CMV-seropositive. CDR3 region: CASRERDYSYGYTF. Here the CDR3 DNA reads TGTGCCAGCAGGGAACGAGACTACTCCTATGGCTACACCTTC.